These 23 T cell receptor beta chains came from one sample sequenced in a study of T cell changes during pregnancy in multiple sclerosis. Only in-frame clones appear in the TCRdb table, and some are missing; sequencing was by immunoSEQ multiplex PCR. The sample shows some 38,000 clones, 75% to 95% of them seen only once. Sequenced material: CD8+ T cells from peripheral blood mononuclear cells, taken after pregnancy. The origin of the receptors is a female donor with multiple sclerosis, enrolled in a pregnancy study.

This clone was recorded only once. The J gene is TRBJ2-1, the V gene TRBV7-3; a weak D match, TRBD2 (6 bases). The CDR3 extends over 13 amino acids. Trimming stripped 4 bases from V and 5 bases from J, with 9 bases between. CDR1 and CDR2 from the germline V gene are SGHTA and FQGTGA. The CDR3 loop reads CASSSGLNNEQFF. The CDR3 DNA sequence: TGTGCCAGCAGCTCGGGACTCAACAATGAGCAGTTCTTC. The variable domain in full, completed from reference TRBV7-3 and TRBJ2-1, reads GAGVSQTPSNKVTEKGKYVELRCDPISGHTALYWYRQSLGQGPEFLIYFQGTGAADDSGLPNDRFFAVRPEGSVSTLKIQRTERGDSAVYLCASSSGLNNEQFFGPGTRLTVL.

Notes on this clone: One end of the junction fails to match germline, which may point to a read error. This rearrangement joins TRBV5-5 to TRBJ2-4; the match to TRBD1 covers 9 bases. Germline loops: CDR1 SGHKS, CDR2 YYEKEE (reference sequence). This CDR3 region has 18 residues. The CDR3 DNA reads as TGTGCCGGCAGCGCAGACAGGGGGACGAGTATTGCCAAAAACATTCAGTACTTC. Protein product: CAGSADRGTSIAKNIQYF.

There are a few counts of this clone. This chain connects TRBV30 to TRBJ1-1; D is possibly TRBD1 (5 bases). The CDR3 sequence is 13 residues long. Trimming removed 1 base from V and 10 bases from J, with 16 bases in between. Germline-derived CDR1 and CDR2 are GTSNPN and SVGIG (reference sequence). The CDR3 region is CAWSGDSSLSAFF. The CDR3 bases are TGTGCCTGGAGTGGCGACAGTTCTCTTTCAGCTTTCTTT.

The V and J genes are TRBV15 and TRBJ2-1; perhaps TRBD1 as D (6 bases). The CDR3 length is 16 residues. Germline V gene lookup returns CDR1 LNHNV and CDR2 YYDKDF (reference sequence). Trimming left V 6 bases short and J 3 bases short, with 18 bases between. CDR3 loop: CATRPSRDNYYNEQFF. In DNA form, the CDR3 reads TGTGCCACCAGGCCCTCCCGGGACAACTACTACAATGAGCAGTTCTTC.

The chain combines TRBV7-9 with TRBJ1-1; 7 bases are a match to TRBD1. CDR3 length: 14 amino acids. The trim removed 4 bases at V and 1 base at J, leaving 3 bases unmatched. Germline-derived CDR1 and CDR2 are SEHNR and FQNEAQ (reference sequence). This chain's CDR3 is CASSSGGENTEAFF. Here the CDR3 DNA reads TGTGCCAGCAGCTCAGGGGGAGAGAACACTGAAGCTTTCTTT.

The chain recombines TRBV2 with TRBJ2-3, with 7 bases matching TRBD2. The V and J ends lost 8 bases and 4 bases, in that order; junction bases with no gene match: 9. The CDR3 extends over 14 amino acids. Germline V gene lookup returns CDR1 SNHLY and CDR2 FYNNEI. The DNA of the CDR3 is TGTGCCAGCCCGGGAGGAAGAGGTTCAGATACGCAGTATTTT. Encoded protein: CASPGGRGSDTQYF.

This chain links TRBV4-1 with TRBJ1-4; no definite D call. CDR3 size: 15 residues. V was clipped by 4 bases and J by 1 base, with 10 bases between them. Germline CDR1 and CDR2: MGHRA and YSYEKL. CDR3: CASSLRQQTNEKLFF. DNA of the CDR3: TGCGCCAGCAGCCTAAGACAACAAACTAATGAAAAACTGTTTTTT.

The rearrangement uses TRBV5-8 and TRBJ2-7; tentative D call: TRBD1 (6 bases). CDR1 is SGHTS, CDR2 YDEGEE, per germline. This CDR3 has 15 amino acids. The V gene lost 3 bases and the J gene lost 3 bases, with 16 bases spanning the gap. CDR3 bases: TGTGCCAGCAGCTCTCTGCAGGGGAATCTCTACGAGCAGTACTTC. Translated, it gives CASSSLQGNLYEQYF.

This sequence joins TRBV9 and TRBJ2-7; TRBD1 matches 8 bases. Germline V gene sequence: CDR1 SGDLS, CDR2 YYNGEE. The CDR3 runs 16 residues. After removal of 2 bases from V and 0 bases from J, the junction contained 7 bases not matched to a gene. The CDR3 loop reads CASSVRDRGTSYEQYF. The CDR3 nucleotides are TGTGCCAGCAGCGTCCGCGACAGGGGAACCTCCTACGAGCAGTACTTC.

The J gene is TRBJ1-2, the V gene TRBV19; D unresolved. The CDR3 length is 15 residues. Germline-derived CDR1 and CDR2 are LNHDA and SQIVND (reference sequence). V was cut by 3 bases and J by 4 bases, with 15 bases left in between. The CDR3 here is CASSIGPRAIYGYTF. The CDR3 region has the DNA TGTGCCAGTAGTATCGGTCCGCGCGCAATCTATGGCTACACCTTC.

The rearrangement joins TRBV29-1 to TRBJ1-4, with D uncertain. V was pared by 6 bases and J by 4 bases, with 9 bases between. The CDR3 is 12 amino acids. Germline V gene lookup returns CDR1 SQVTM and CDR2 ANQGSEA. CDR3 DNA sequence: TGCAGCGTGGGCAGGCTTAATGAAAAACTGTTTTTT. This sequence encodes CSVGRLNEKLFF.

The chain recombines TRBV13 with TRBJ1-1; 12 positions agree with TRBD1. CDR3 length: 16 residues. Germline CDR1 and CDR2: PRHDT and FYEKMQ (reference sequence). The V segment lost 5 bases and the J segment 5 bases; nucleotides outside the gene matches: 9. The CDR3 bases are TGTGCCAGCAGCGGGACCGGGACAGGGGGCAGGACTGAAGCTTTCTTT. Protein: CASSGTGTGGRTEAFF.

The chain is built from TRBV2 and TRBJ2-1, with D unresolved. Per the germline V gene, CDR1 is SNHLY and CDR2 is FYNNEI. The CDR3 extends over 13 amino acids. V gave up 6 bases and J gave up 0 bases, with 6 bases separating them. The CDR3, as DNA: TGTGCCAGCAGGAGATACTCCTACAATGAGCAGTTCTTC. Amino acid sequence: CASRRYSYNEQFF.

The chain is built from TRBV7-8 and TRBJ1-1; 7 bases match TRBD1. There are 15 residues in the CDR3. V was pared by 2 bases and J by 6 bases, with 9 bases of the junction left unmatched. Per germline, CDR1 SGHVS and CDR2 FQNEAQ. CDR3: CASSLLDRVKAEAFF. The CDR3 bases are TGTGCCAGCAGCTTACTAGACAGGGTAAAGGCTGAAGCTTTCTTT.

The gene calls are TRBV7-6 and TRBJ2-2, with D maybe TRBD2 (6 bases). Trimming shortened V by 1 base and J by 2 bases, and 11 bases separated the two germline ends. The germline CDR1 and CDR2 sequences are SGHVS and FNYEAQ. The CDR3 has 16 amino acids. In DNA, the CDR3 is TGTGCCAGCAGCTTAGTCGCGGGGCCAAACACCGGGGAGCTGTTTTTT. Amino acid sequence: CASSLVAGPNTGELFF.

Comment on this clone: The same CDR3 arises from other DNA sequences in this sample as well. This chain joins TRBV27 and TRBJ2-5; TRBD1 matches 11 bases. The CDR3 is made up of 14 amino acids. V lost 5 bases to trimming and J lost 5 bases; unmatched junction nucleotides: 4. The germline V gene has CDR1 MNHEY and CDR2 SMNVEV (reference sequence). CDR3 protein: CASSPGTGGETQYF. Written as DNA, the CDR3 is TGTGCCAGCAGTCCAGGGACAGGGGGGGAGACCCAGTACTTC.

The rearrangement joins TRBV2 to TRBJ2-1; unclear D gene. CDR1 and CDR2 (germline): SNHLY, FYNNEI. The CDR3 spans 14 residues. The ends were cut back, 7 bases at V and 6 bases at J, with 16 bases in the middle. Here the CDR3 DNA reads TGTGCCAGCACCCCTTGGAGTAGCCTCAATGAGCAGTTCTTC. Its translation: CASTPWSSLNEQFF.

This chain connects TRBV7-9 to TRBJ1-4; no definite D call. V lost 4 bases and J lost 3, with 15 bases in between. Germline lookup yields CDR1 SEHNR and CDR2 FQNEAQ (reference sequence). This CDR3 is built from 16 residues. CDR3 loop: CASSSKGRGSNEKLFF. In nucleotides, the CDR3 is TGTGCCAGCAGCTCTAAGGGCCGGGGATCTAATGAAAAACTGTTTTTT.

The chain couples TRBV5-4 to TRBJ2-2, with 7 bases fitting TRBD1. The length of the CDR3 is 16 residues. J was trimmed by 5 bases and V by 1 base; bases with no gene match: 8. Looked up from germline, CDR1 is SGHNT and CDR2 is YYREEE (reference sequence). The CDR3 DNA reads TGTGCCAGCAGCTTGCACGACAGGGTATTGACCGGGGAGCTGTTTTTT. Its translation is CASSLHDRVLTGELFF.

The chain couples TRBV6-1 to TRBJ2-7; no definite D call. Trimming cost V 10 bases and J 7 bases, with 17 bases left between them. The CDR3 loop spans 12 amino acids. Germline V gene data show CDR1 as MNHNS and CDR2 as SASEGT. The CDR3: CAIRVPSSEQYF. CDR3 nucleotides: TGTGCCATACGGGTCCCCTCCTCGGAGCAGTACTTC.

The rearrangement uses TRBV18 and TRBJ2-7, with 11 bases that match TRBD1. V was clipped by 5 bases and J by 6 bases; unmatched bases: 6. Per the germline V gene, CDR1 is KGHSH and CDR2 is LQKENI. This CDR3 contains 14 residues. Here the CDR3 reads CASSVGQGATEQYF. The DNA of the CDR3 is TGTGCCAGCTCAGTAGGACAGGGGGCGACCGAGCAGTACTTC.

This chain connects TRBV28 to TRBJ1-5; 7 nucleotides align to TRBD1. The ends lost 6 bases at V and 5 bases at J; junction bases unmatched: 10. Germline V gives CDR1 MDHEN, CDR2 SYDVKM. The CDR3 length is 15 residues. DNA for the CDR3: TGTGCCAGCAGCCCCCCACGGGACAGATATCAGCCCCAGCATTTT. It specifies CASSPPRDRYQPQHF. The full variable domain, its missing parts supplied by reference TRBV28 and TRBJ1-5, is DVKVTQSSRYLVKRTGEKVFLECVQDMDHENMFWYRQDPGLGLRLIYFSYDVKMKEKGDIPEGYSVSREKKERFSLILESASTNQTSMYLCASSPPRDRYQPQHFGDGTRLSIL.

The chain employs TRBV6-1 and TRBJ1-1; 7 nucleotides line up with TRBD1. The germline V gene has CDR1 MNHNS and CDR2 SASEGT. CDR3 length: 15 amino acids. Here the CDR3 reads CVIKQLRTGDLEAFF. CDR3 nucleotides: TGTGTCATAAAACAGTTGCGTACAGGGGATCTTGAAGCTTTCTTT.